Detailed here is one TCR beta chain. Its antigen is as yet unknown. This sample was taken from a study of blood T cells in healthy people across ages. Study-wide points: Roughly linearly, TCR beta diversity per million T cells fell as age increased. Changes in expanded clonotypes were possibly confounded, as the CMV status of donors was unknown.

Combining a sample-barcoded 5' primer with a J-beta primer mix, a second PCR ran for about 6 to 11 cycles. Tags on each cDNA molecule came from a template-switch adaptor with 12 random nucleotides. TCRdb processed the 5' RACE reads anew with MiXCR; each CDR3 protein has one entry. This table holds 650,000 to 1,000,000 distinct CDR3 sequences, 46% found once. Germline V gives CDR1 DFQATT, CDR2 SNEGSKA (reference sequence). This CDR3 comprises 10 residues. Sample: blood. The rearrangement joins TRBV20-1 to TRBJ2-4; D is unclear. The J call may be faulty, since TRBJ2-7 better matches the DNA end. The receptor comes from an elderly man in good health. The CDR3 sequence is CSAGETEQYF. In DNA, the CDR3 is TGCAGTGCTGGTGAGACCGAGCAGTACTTC.